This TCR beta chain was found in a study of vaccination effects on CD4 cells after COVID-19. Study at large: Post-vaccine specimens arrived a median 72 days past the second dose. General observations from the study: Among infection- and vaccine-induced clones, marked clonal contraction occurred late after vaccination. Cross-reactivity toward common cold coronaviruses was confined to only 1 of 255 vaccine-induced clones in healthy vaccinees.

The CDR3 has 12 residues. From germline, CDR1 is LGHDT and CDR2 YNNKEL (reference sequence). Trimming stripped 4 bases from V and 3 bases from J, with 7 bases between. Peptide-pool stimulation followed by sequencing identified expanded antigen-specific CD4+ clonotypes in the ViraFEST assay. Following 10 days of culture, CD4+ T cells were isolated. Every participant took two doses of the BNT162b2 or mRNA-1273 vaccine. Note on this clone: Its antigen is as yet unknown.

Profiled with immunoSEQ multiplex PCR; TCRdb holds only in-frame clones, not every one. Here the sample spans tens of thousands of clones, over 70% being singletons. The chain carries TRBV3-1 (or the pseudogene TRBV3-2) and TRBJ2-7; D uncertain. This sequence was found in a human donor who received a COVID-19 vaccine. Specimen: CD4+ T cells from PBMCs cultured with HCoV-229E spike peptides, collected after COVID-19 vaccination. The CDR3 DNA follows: TGTGCCAGCAGCCCTAGGAACTACGAGCAGTACTTC. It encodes CASSPRNYEQYF.